Following are 31 T cell receptor beta chains from one sample sequenced in a study of T cell clonality in common variable immunodeficiency. Study conclusions and caveats: Common variable immunodeficiency TCR beta sequences reportedly had fewer deletions and N-nucleotide insertions.

Assay: immunoSEQ multiplex PCR; the TCRdb copy retains only in-frame clones and omits some. This repertoire holds 25,000 or so clones, and none appear only once. No antigen is known for these receptors. Sample: peripheral blood mononuclear cells. All receptors come from a human donor with common variable immunodeficiency.

In this sample, this clone turned up a few times. The read comes to an end 3 residues before the CDR3 does, leaving the germline J gene to fill in the end. This sequence joins TRBV29-1 and TRBJ2-7; tentative D call: TRBD2 (6 bases). Germline CDR1 reads SQVTM; CDR2 reads ANQGSEA. The CDR3 loop spans 12 amino acids. Trimming removed 6 bases from V and 1 base from J, with 10 bases in between. The CDR3 is CSVKEGSYEQYF. The covered CDR3 bases are TGCAGCGTCAAGGAGGGGTCCTACGAG.

With regard to this clone: The read ends 3 residues before the CDR3 terminus; that terminus is restored from the germline J gene. The chain recombines TRBV18 with TRBJ2-6; 7 positions match TRBD1. This CDR3 spans 16 amino acids. In germline, CDR1 is KGHSH, CDR2 LQKENI. The junction had 6 bases not matched to a gene; V was cut back by 4 bases and J by 3 bases. CDR3 DNA (partial): TGTGCCAGCTCACAAGCGACAGGGTTTGGGGCCAACGTC. This codes for CASSQATGFGANV. In full, the CDR3 is CASSQATGFGANVLTF.

At least ten counts were recorded for this clone. The read terminates 3 residues before the CDR3 end, so the remaining end is supplied by the germline J gene. J is TRBJ2-3 and V is TRBV12-3 or TRBV12-4; D is unclear. CDR3 length: 15 residues. V was cut by 4 bases and J by 0 bases, with 11 bases left in between. Partial CDR3 DNA: TGTGCCAGCAGTTCTCCGAACTTTAGCACAGATACG. Its translation: CASSSPNFSTDT. The full CDR3 protein is CASSSPNFSTDTQYF.

This clone turned up a few times. The read terminates 3 residues ahead of where the CDR3 ends, so the germline J gene completes it. The chain joins TRBV5-6 to TRBJ2-7; possible D gene TRBD1, 7 bases. V lost 0 bases and J 4 bases, leaving 11 bases between the germline ends. Germline V gene data show CDR1 as SGHDT and CDR2 as YYEEEE. The CDR3 is 14 residues long. The sequenced CDR3 bases are TGTGCCAGCAGCTTGGGGAGGGGGCGGTACGAG. Translated, it gives CASSLGRGRYE. The complete CDR3 reads CASSLGRGRYEQYF.

About this clone itself: The read halts 3 residues ahead of the CDR3 end, with the missing end drawn from the germline J gene. This sequence joins TRBV6-1 and TRBJ2-5; D is undetermined. CDR3 length equals 15 residues. Germline-derived CDR1 and CDR2 are MNHNS and SASEGT. V lost 3 bases to trimming and J lost 1 base, with 12 bases between them. Incomplete CDR3 DNA: TGTGCCAGCAGTGAGGCAGTCAATGTCCAAGAGACC. Translating gives CASSEAVNVQET. The CDR3 reads in full as CASSEAVNVQETQYF.

On this clone itself: A junction end diverges from the germline sequence, so it may reflect a read error. The read finishes 3 residues shy of the CDR3 end, and the germline J gene is used to complete it. The chain joins TRBV7-7 to TRBJ1-1; D is uncertain. Germline-derived CDR1 and CDR2 are SSHAT and FNYEAQ (reference sequence). The CDR3 consists of 13 residues. The chain's CDR3 is CASSLAQNTEAFF. The part of the CDR3 DNA that was read is TGTGCTAGCAGCTTAGCCCAGAACACTGAA. Full variable domain (rest looked up from reference TRBV7-7 and TRBJ1-1): GAGVSQSPRYKVTKRGQDVTLRCDPISSHATLYWYQQALGQGPEFLTYFNYEAQPDKSGLPSDRFSAERPEGSISTLTIQRTEQRDSAMYRCASSLAQNTEAFFGQGTRLTVV.

This clone was counted only a few times. The read halts 3 residues ahead of the CDR3 end, with the missing end drawn from the germline J gene. The chain links TRBV19 to TRBJ1-5; 9 bases are shared with TRBD1. The CDR3 is made up of 14 amino acids. Trimming took 3 bases from V and 4 from J; bases not matched to a gene: 1. Germline V gives CDR1 LNHDA, CDR2 SQIVND (reference sequence). CDR3 region: CASSMGTGNQPQHF. CDR3 DNA (partial): TGTGCCAGTAGTATGGGGACAGGGAATCAGCCC.

This clone was counted many times. CDR3 sequence: CASSLTLDSYEQYF. Partial CDR3 DNA: TGCGCCAGCAGCTTGACGTTAGATTCCTACGAG. The chain recombines TRBV5-1 with TRBJ2-7; D is uncertain. From the germline J gene comes the end of the CDR3, since the read stops 3 residues before it. With 1 base removed from V and 1 base from J, the gap between germline ends came to 9 bases. CDR3 length: 14 residues. Per the germline V gene, CDR1 is SGHRS and CDR2 is YFSETQ.

This clone has ten or more counts. Read coverage stops 3 residues before the CDR3 terminus; the germline J gene supplies the remainder. The chain uses TRBV4-1 and TRBJ2-1; tentatively, D is TRBD2 (5 bases). The CDR3 totals 16 residues. Germline V lookup: CDR1 MGHRA, CDR2 YSYEKL. The ends were cut back, 4 bases at V and 8 bases at J, with 21 bases in the middle. Partial CDR3 DNA: TGCGCCAGCAGCCTGGACTTTACCCCTCTTGGAGATGAG. This sequence encodes CASSLDFTPLGDE. The entire CDR3 protein reads CASSLDFTPLGDEQFF.

This clone was picked up many times. The CDR3 DNA, read in part, is TGTGCCAGCAGTTTTAGGGCGGGCGGGGATACG. Its translation: CASSFRAGGDT. In full, the CDR3 reads CASSFRAGGDTQYF. V usage is TRBV12-3 or TRBV12-4 and J usage is TRBJ2-3, with D tentatively TRBD2 (5 bases). The DNA ends 3 residues before the CDR3 does, and the rest of the CDR3 is filled in from the germline J gene. The CDR3 extends over 14 amino acids. The germline V and J ends were trimmed by 3 bases and 6 bases, with 13 bases remaining between them.

This clone was counted a few times. A read error may produce the germline difference seen at one junction end. Sequencing ends 3 residues short of the CDR3 end; the germline J gene provides the rest. The gene calls are TRBV7-9 and TRBJ2-7; D gene unclear. Germline V gene lookup returns CDR1 SEHNR and CDR2 FQNEAQ (reference sequence). CDR3 size: 13 residues. CDR3 sequence reads: CSSSLKEPYEQYF. The covered CDR3 bases are TGTTCCAGCAGCCTAAAAGAACCCTACGAG.

With regard to this clone: The CDR3 end falls 3 residues outside the read, so it is completed with the germline J gene. The chain has TRBV30 and TRBJ1-1; D call uncertain. This CDR3 has 16 residues. Trimming shortened V by 1 base and J by 0 bases, and 15 bases separated the two germline ends. Germline values: CDR1 GTSNPN, CDR2 SVGIG (reference sequence). This chain's CDR3 is CAWSGRPGAMNTEAFF. The sequenced CDR3 bases are TGTGCCTGGAGTGGCAGACCAGGAGCAATGAACACTGAA.

This clone was seen repeatedly, ten times or more. The CDR3 DNA, read in part, is TGCAGCGTTGGGCTAGCGGGAGCCACAGATACG. Its protein product is CSVGLAGATDT. The whole CDR3 reads CSVGLAGATDTQYF. The chain uses TRBV29-1 and TRBJ2-3; 10 bases match TRBD2. The missing CDR3 end, 3 residues past where the read stops, is filled in from the germline J gene. The trim removed 4 bases at V and 2 bases at J, leaving 3 bases unmatched. Looked up from germline, CDR1 is SQVTM and CDR2 is ANQGSEA. CDR3 size: 14 residues.

This clone has only a few counts. The read is 3 residues too short to cover the CDR3 end, so that end is filled in from the germline J gene. The chain carries TRBV2 and TRBJ2-5; TRBD2 aligns across 8 bases. Germline CDR1 reads SNHLY; CDR2 reads FYNNEI. The CDR3 has 16 amino acids. Trimming removed 4 bases from V and 3 bases from J; junction bases left unmatched: 10. The covered CDR3 bases are TGTGCCAGCAGTGGTCTAGCGGGCCCGGGCGAAGAGACC. Translated: CASSGLAGPGEET. The complete CDR3 protein is CASSGLAGPGEETQYF.

In regard to this clone: The read gets to within 3 residues of the CDR3 end, and the germline J gene fills in the rest. This chain links TRBV7-9 with TRBJ1-3; perhaps TRBD1 as D (6 bases). This CDR3 comprises 14 residues. The V and J ends lost 5 bases and 2 bases respectively, with 10 bases between them. The germline V gene has CDR1 SEHNR and CDR2 FQNEAQ (reference sequence). CDR3 DNA (partial): TGTGCCAGCAGCCCACCAGGGGCTGGAAACACC. This codes for CASSPPGAGNT. The entire CDR3 protein is CASSPPGAGNTIYF. The variable domain in full, completed from reference TRBV7-9 and TRBJ1-3, reads DTGVSQNPRHKITKRGQNVTFRCDPISEHNRLYWYRQTLGQGPEFLTYFQNEAQLEKSRLLSDRFSAERPKGSFSTLEIQRTEQGDSAMYLCASSPPGAGNTIYFGEGSWLTVV.

This clone was seen at least ten times. The observed sequence ends 3 residues before the CDR3 terminus, with the missing tail filled in from the germline J gene. The gene calls are TRBV19 and TRBJ1-2; 7 positions agree with TRBD1. V was pared by 6 bases and J by 4 bases, with 5 bases of the junction left unmatched. Germline V gene lookup returns CDR1 LNHDA and CDR2 SQIVND (reference sequence). This CDR3 spans 13 amino acids. This chain's CDR3 is CASSLTGVYGYTF. The sequenced CDR3 bases are TGTGCCAGTAGCCTAACAGGGGTCTATGGC.

Ten or more counts support this clone. The read ends 3 residues early relative to the CDR3; the germline J gene fills the gap. The chain is built from TRBV20-1 and TRBJ2-3, with D perhaps TRBD1 (6 bases). Per germline, CDR1 DFQATT and CDR2 SNEGSKA (reference sequence). This CDR3 has 13 amino acids. V dropped 6 bases and J dropped 5 bases, with 15 bases sitting between them. CDR3 bases read: TGCAGTGCAGGGTGGGGGCGTGGAGATACG. Its protein product is CSAGWGRGDT. The CDR3, in full, reads CSAGWGRGDTQYF.

This clone has a count of ten or more. The read terminates 3 residues before the CDR3 end, so the remaining end is supplied by the germline J gene. This chain uses TRBV18 with TRBJ2-1; 8 nucleotides line up with TRBD2. This CDR3 is 14 amino acids long. Germline trimming cut 3 bases from V and 5 bases from J; bases unmatched to any gene: 3. Germline lookup yields CDR1 KGHSH and CDR2 LQKENI. CDR3 amino acids: CASSPTSGNNEQFF. CDR3 DNA (partial): TGTGCCAGCTCACCTACTAGCGGCAACAATGAG.

This clone was observed a handful of times. Coverage ceases 3 residues before the CDR3 finishes, and the germline J gene fills in the end. The chain combines TRBV2 with TRBJ2-5; 7 bases line up with TRBD1. V lost 5 bases, J lost 5 bases, and 5 bases stayed unmatched. Germline V gene lookup returns CDR1 SNHLY and CDR2 FYNNEI. The CDR3 contains 13 residues. The covered CDR3 bases are TGTGCCAGCAGTAAGGACAGGACCGAGACC. Protein sequence: CASSKDRTET. The whole CDR3 is CASSKDRTETQYF.

This clone was detected many times. The CDR3 end lies 3 residues beyond the end of the read and is filled in from the germline J gene. The chain carries TRBV2 and TRBJ2-3; D is unresolved. The CDR3 extends over 12 amino acids. CDR1 and CDR2 from the germline V gene are SNHLY and FYNNEI. Trimming left V 0 bases short and J 7 bases short, with 5 bases between. The sequenced CDR3 bases are TGTGCCAGCAGTGAAGCAGCTCATACG. It yields the protein CASSEAAHT. The whole CDR3 sequence reads CASSEAAHTQYF.

This clone was seen only a few times. The read halts 3 residues ahead of the CDR3 end, with the missing end drawn from the germline J gene. The chain links TRBV5-1 to TRBJ2-3, with D possibly being TRBD2 (5 bases). This CDR3 region has 17 residues. Germline CDR1 is SGHRS and CDR2 is YFSETQ. The V and J ends lost 0 bases and 3 bases respectively, with 17 bases between them. CDR3 amino acids: CASSLDPGSSPTDTQYF. The sequenced CDR3 bases are TGCGCCAGCAGCTTGGACCCAGGCTCTAGCCCAACAGATACG.

Remarks on this clone: The sequenced fragment ends 3 residues before the CDR3 boundary, so the rest is inferred from the germline J gene. The chain uses TRBV6-2 or TRBV6-3 and TRBJ2-7; D may be TRBD2 (6 bases). The V gene lost 6 bases and the J gene lost 4 bases, with 16 bases spanning the gap. Germline V gene sequence: CDR1 MNHEY, CDR2 SVGEGT. The CDR3 runs 14 residues. The DNA read from the CDR3 is TGTGCCAGCAGCTTAACCTCAGCGGGTTACGAG. Its translation: CASSLTSAGYE. The full CDR3 is CASSLTSAGYEQYF.

Turning to this clone: The sequenced fragment ends 3 residues before the CDR3 boundary, so the rest is inferred from the germline J gene. The chain recombines TRBV7-6 with TRBJ2-6; D may be TRBD2 (6 bases). V gave up 1 base and J gave up 4 bases, with 11 bases separating them. Germline V CDR1 and CDR2: SGHVS, FNYEAQ. The CDR3 spans 16 residues. The CDR3 sequence is CASSLVDGGGANVLTF. CDR3 bases read: TGTGCCAGCAGCTTAGTGGACGGGGGAGGGGCCAACGTC.

For this clone: The sequence runs out 3 residues before the end of the CDR3; the remainder is reconstructed from the germline J gene. This sample also contains other DNA sequences that code for the same CDR3. This sequence joins TRBV7-6 and TRBJ1-1, with TRBD1 as a possible D gene (6 bases). Germline assignment: CDR1 SGHVS and CDR2 FNYEAQ. The CDR3 length is 14 residues. V was pared by 5 bases and J by 7 bases, with 17 bases between. CDR3 in amino acids: CASSQGTEGSEAFF. The CDR3 DNA, read in part, is TGTGCCAGCAGCCAGGGGACGGAAGGTAGTGAA. Full variable domain (remainder filled in from reference TRBV7-6 and TRBJ1-1): GAGVSQSPRYKVTKRGQDVALRCDPISGHVSLYWYRQALGQGPEFLTYFNYEAQQDKSGLPNDRFSAERPEGSISTLTIQRTEQRDSAMYRCASSQGTEGSEAFFGQGTRLTVV.

This clone was found a few times. The CDR3 is cut off 3 residues early in the read; its end comes from the germline J gene. The rearrangement joins TRBV18 to TRBJ1-6, with 7 bases lining up with TRBD1. V dropped 4 bases and J dropped 0; count of bases not matched to a gene: 9. Germline V gene data show CDR1 as KGHSH and CDR2 as LQKENI. CDR3 length equals 18 residues. The sequenced CDR3 bases are TGTGCCAGCTCACTTCTCGGACAGGCGAGCTCCTATAATTCACCC. Translation: CASSLLGQASSYNSP. The CDR3 as a whole reads CASSLLGQASSYNSPLHF.

As to this clone: Read sequence stops 3 residues before the CDR3 end, and the germline J gene provides the missing end. The gene calls are TRBV2 and TRBJ1-5; D is unclear. V dropped 4 bases and J dropped 5 bases, with 9 bases sitting between them. Germline CDR1 and CDR2: SNHLY and FYNNEI. CDR3 length equals 13 residues. The CDR3 loop is CASSVGQDQPQHF. CDR3 DNA (partial): TGTGCCAGCAGTGTCGGCCAGGATCAGCCC.

Concerning this clone itself: Read sequence stops 3 residues before the CDR3 end, and the germline J gene provides the missing end. The J gene is TRBJ1-3, the V gene TRBV19; no clear D gene. This CDR3 is built from 14 residues. Germline loops: CDR1 LNHDA, CDR2 SQIVND (reference sequence). Deletions cut 1 base from V and 0 bases from J, with 4 bases between. The CDR3 region is CASSIVNSGNTIYF. The sequenced CDR3 bases are TGTGCCAGTAGTATAGTCAACTCTGGAAACACC.

CDR3 sequence: CASSFASGGTYEQYF. Incomplete CDR3 DNA: TGTGCCAGCAGCTTCGCTAGCGGGGGAACCTACGAG. The chain recombines TRBV11-2 with TRBJ2-7; TRBD2 aligns across 10 bases. Read data end 3 residues before the CDR3 end; the end is taken from the germline J gene. V gave up 3 bases and J gave up 2 bases; unmatched junction bases: 4. This CDR3 is built from 15 residues. Germline CDR1 and CDR2: SGHAT and FQNNGV.

Details on this clone: The missing CDR3 end, 3 residues past where the read stops, is filled in from the germline J gene. The chain has TRBV7-9 and TRBJ2-2, with D possibly matching TRBD1 (5 bases). The CDR3 runs to 15 residues. Trimming took off 4 bases at V and 6 bases at J, with 15 bases between the two ends. CDR1 is SEHNR, CDR2 FQNEAQ, per germline (reference sequence). CDR3 DNA (partial): TGTGCCAGCAGCTCCGGGCCCCGACAGTCCGGGGAG. This sequence encodes CASSSGPRQSGE. The CDR3 as a whole reads CASSSGPRQSGELFF.

This clone occurred many times. The CDR3 goes on 3 residues after the read ends, and that part is filled in from the germline J gene. The genes are TRBV18 and TRBJ2-7; 8 nucleotides agree with TRBD2. This CDR3 spans 15 amino acids. V was pared by 2 bases and J by 5 bases, with 8 bases of the junction left unmatched. Germline V gene lookup returns CDR1 KGHSH and CDR2 LQKENI. The DNA read from the CDR3 is TGTGCCAGCTCACCATTAGCTAGCGGGTTGGACGAG. Encoded protein: CASSPLASGLDE. The full CDR3 protein reads CASSPLASGLDEQYF. The complete variable domain, with remaining parts taken from reference TRBV18 and TRBJ2-7, reads NAGVMQNPRHLVRRRGQEARLRCSPMKGHSHVYWYRQLPEEGLKFMVYLQKENIIDESGMPKERFSAEFPKEGPSILRIQQVVRGDSAAYFCASSPLASGLDEQYFGPGTRLTVT.

A note on this clone: The CDR3 goes on 3 residues after the read ends, and that part is filled in from the germline J gene. The chain links TRBV20-1 to TRBJ2-7; TRBD1 matches at 9 bases. The CDR3 runs 14 residues. J was trimmed by 5 bases and V by 6 bases; bases with no gene match: 11. CDR1 and CDR2 (germline): DFQATT, SNEGSKA (reference sequence). The CDR3 DNA, read in part, is TGCAGTGCCGAACAGGGGGCCTCTGGTGACGAG. Translated: CSAEQGASGDE. The complete CDR3 sequence is CSAEQGASGDEQYF.